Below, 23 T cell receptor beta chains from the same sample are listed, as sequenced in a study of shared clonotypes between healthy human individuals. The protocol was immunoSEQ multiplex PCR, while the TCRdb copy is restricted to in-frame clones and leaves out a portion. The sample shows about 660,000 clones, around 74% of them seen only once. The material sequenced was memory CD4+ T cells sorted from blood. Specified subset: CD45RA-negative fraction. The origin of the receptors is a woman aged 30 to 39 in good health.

CDR3 DNA sequence: TGTGCCAGCAGCCACCAATCGTTGGGGGAGACCCAGTACTTC. This translates into CASSHQSLGETQYF. The chain couples TRBV28 to TRBJ2-5, with D hard to call. The germline CDR1 and CDR2 sequences are MDHEN and SYDVKM. This CDR3 has 14 residues. V gave up 6 bases and J gave up 5 bases, with 16 bases separating them.

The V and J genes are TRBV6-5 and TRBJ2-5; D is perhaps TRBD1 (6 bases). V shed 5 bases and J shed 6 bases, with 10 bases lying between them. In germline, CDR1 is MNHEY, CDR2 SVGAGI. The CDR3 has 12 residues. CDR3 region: CASSPQGKTQYF. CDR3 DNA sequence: TGTGCCAGCAGTCCACAGGGAAAGACCCAGTACTTC.

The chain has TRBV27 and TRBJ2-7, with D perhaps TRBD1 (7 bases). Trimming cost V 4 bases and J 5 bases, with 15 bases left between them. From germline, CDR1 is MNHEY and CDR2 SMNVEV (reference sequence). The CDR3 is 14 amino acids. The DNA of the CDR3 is TGTGCCAGCAGTTGGAGGGGGCCGCCTGACGAGCAGTACTTC. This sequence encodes CASSWRGPPDEQYF.

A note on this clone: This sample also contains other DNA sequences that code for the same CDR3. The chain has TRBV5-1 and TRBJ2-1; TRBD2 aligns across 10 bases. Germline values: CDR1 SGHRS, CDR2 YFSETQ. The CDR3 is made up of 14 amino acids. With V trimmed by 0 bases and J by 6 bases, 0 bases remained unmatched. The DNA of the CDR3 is TGCGCCAGCAGCTTGGGGACTAGCGGCAATGAGCAGTTCTTC. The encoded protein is CASSLGTSGNEQFF.

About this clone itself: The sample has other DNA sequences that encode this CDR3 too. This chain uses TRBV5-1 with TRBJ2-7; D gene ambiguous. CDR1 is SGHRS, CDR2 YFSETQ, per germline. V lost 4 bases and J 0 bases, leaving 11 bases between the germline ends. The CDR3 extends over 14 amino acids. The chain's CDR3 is CASSRDSPSYEQYF. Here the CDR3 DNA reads TGCGCCAGCAGCCGTGATAGCCCCTCCTACGAGCAGTACTTC.

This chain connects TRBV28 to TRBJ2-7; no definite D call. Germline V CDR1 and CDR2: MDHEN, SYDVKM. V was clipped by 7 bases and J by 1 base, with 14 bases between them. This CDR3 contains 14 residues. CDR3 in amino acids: CASMKPKGSYEQYF. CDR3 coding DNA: TGTGCCAGCATGAAGCCGAAGGGTTCCTACGAGCAGTACTTC. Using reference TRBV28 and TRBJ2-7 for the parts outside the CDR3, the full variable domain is DVKVTQSSRYLVKRTGEKVFLECVQDMDHENMFWYRQDPGLGLRLIYFSYDVKMKEKGDIPEGYSVSREKKERFSLILESASTNQTSMYLCASMKPKGSYEQYFGPGTRLTVT.

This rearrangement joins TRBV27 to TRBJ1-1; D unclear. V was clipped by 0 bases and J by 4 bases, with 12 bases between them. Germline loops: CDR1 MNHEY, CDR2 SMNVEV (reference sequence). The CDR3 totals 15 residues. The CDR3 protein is CASSLSWEVGTEAFF. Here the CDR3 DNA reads TGTGCCAGCAGTTTATCTTGGGAGGTTGGCACTGAAGCTTTCTTT.

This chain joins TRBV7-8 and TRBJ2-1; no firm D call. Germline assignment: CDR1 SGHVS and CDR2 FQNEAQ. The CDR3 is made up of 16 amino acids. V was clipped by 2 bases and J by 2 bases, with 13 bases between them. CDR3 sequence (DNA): TGTGCCAGCAGCTTAAAGCGTTTGCTCGCCTACAATGAGCAGTTCTTC. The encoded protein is CASSLKRLLAYNEQFF. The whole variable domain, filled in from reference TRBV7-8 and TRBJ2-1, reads GAGVSQSPRYKVAKRGQDVALRCDPISGHVSLFWYQQALGQGPEFLTYFQNEAQLDKSGLPSDRFFAERPEGSVSTLKIQRTQQEDSAVYLCASSLKRLLAYNEQFFGPGTRLTVL.

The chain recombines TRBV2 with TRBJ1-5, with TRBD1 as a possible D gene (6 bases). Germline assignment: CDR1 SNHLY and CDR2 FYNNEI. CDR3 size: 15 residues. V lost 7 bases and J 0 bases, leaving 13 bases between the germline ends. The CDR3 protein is CASKTGTYSNQPQHF. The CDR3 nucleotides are TGTGCCAGCAAGACAGGAACTTATAGCAATCAGCCCCAGCATTTT.

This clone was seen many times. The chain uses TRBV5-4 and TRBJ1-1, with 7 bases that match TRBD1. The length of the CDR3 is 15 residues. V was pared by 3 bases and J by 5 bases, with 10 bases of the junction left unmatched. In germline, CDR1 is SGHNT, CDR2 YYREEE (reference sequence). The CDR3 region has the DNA TGTGCCAGCAGCTCTAAAGGGGGCGCCGGTACTGAAGCTTTCTTT. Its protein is CASSSKGGAGTEAFF.

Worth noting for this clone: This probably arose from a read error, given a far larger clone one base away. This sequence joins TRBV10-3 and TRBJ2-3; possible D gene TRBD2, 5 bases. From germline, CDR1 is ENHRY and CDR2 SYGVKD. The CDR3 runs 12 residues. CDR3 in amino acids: CASSDSGDTQYF. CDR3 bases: TGTGCCAGCAGTGACTCGGGGGATACGCAGTATTTT.

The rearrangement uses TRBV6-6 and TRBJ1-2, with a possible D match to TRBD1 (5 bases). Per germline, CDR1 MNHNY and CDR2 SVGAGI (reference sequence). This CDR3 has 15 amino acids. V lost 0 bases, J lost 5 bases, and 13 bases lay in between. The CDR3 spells CASSYSRATDYGYTF. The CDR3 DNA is TGTGCCAGCAGTTACTCGAGAGCGACAGATTATGGCTACACCTTC.

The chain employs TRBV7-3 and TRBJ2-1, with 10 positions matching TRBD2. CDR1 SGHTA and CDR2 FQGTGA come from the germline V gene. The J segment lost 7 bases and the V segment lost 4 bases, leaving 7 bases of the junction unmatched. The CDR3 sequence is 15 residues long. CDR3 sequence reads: CASSSSSGSNNEQFF. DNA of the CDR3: TGTGCCAGCAGCTCATCTAGCGGGAGTAATAATGAGCAGTTCTTC.

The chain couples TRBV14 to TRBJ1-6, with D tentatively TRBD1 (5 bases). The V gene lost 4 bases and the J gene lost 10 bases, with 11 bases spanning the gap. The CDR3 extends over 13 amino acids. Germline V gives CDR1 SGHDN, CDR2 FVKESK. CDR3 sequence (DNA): TGTGCCAGCAGCCCCAGGGTACGGTCACCCCTCCACTTT. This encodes CASSPRVRSPLHF.

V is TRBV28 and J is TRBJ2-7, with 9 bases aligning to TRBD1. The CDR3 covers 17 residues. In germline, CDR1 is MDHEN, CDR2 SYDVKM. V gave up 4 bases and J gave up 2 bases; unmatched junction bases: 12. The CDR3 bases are TGTGCCAGCAGTTACCTAATCGGACAGGGGTCGACCTACGAGCAGTACTTC. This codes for CASSYLIGQGSTYEQYF.

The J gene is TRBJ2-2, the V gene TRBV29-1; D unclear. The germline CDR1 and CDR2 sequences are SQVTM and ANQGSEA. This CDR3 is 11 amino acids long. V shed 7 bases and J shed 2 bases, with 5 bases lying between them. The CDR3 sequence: CSGRNTGELFF. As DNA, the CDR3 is TGCAGCGGTCGCAACACCGGGGAGCTGTTTTTT.

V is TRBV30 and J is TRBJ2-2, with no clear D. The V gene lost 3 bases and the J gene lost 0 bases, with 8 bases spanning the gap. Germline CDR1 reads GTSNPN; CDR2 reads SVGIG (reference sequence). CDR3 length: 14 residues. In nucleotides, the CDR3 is TGTGCCTGGAGGACAACATCGAACACCGGGGAGCTGTTTTTT. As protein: CAWRTTSNTGELFF.

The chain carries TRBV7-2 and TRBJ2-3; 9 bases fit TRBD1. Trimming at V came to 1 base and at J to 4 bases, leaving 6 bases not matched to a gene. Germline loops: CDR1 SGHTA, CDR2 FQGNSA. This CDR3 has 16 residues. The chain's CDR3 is CASSLVGTGFSDTQYF. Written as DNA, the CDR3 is TGTGCCAGCAGCTTAGTAGGGACAGGGTTCTCAGATACGCAGTATTTT. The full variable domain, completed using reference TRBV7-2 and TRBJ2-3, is GAGVSQSPSNKVTEKGKDVELRCDPISGHTALYWYRQSLGQGLEFLIYFQGNSAPDKSGLPSDRFSAERTGGSVSTLTIQRTQQEDSAVYLCASSLVGTGFSDTQYFGPGTRLTVL.

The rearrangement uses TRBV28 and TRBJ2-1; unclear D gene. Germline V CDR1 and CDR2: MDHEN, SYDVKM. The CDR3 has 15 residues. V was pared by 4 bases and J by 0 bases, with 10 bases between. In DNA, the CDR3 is TGTGCCAGCAGTTCAGATTCCACCTCCTACAATGAGCAGTTCTTC. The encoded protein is CASSSDSTSYNEQFF.

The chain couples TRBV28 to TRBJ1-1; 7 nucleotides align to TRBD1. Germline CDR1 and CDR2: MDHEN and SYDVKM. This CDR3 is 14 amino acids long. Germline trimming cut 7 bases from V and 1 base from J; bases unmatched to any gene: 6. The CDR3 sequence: CASTPGQTNTEAFF. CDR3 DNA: TGTGCCAGCACCCCGGGACAGACGAACACTGAAGCTTTCTTT.

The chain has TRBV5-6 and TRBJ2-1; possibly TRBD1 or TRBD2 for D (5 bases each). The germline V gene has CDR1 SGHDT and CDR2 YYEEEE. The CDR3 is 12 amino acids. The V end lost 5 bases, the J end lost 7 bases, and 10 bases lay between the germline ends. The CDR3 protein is CASRRGQNEQFF. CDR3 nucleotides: TGTGCCAGCAGGAGGGGCCAGAATGAGCAGTTCTTC.

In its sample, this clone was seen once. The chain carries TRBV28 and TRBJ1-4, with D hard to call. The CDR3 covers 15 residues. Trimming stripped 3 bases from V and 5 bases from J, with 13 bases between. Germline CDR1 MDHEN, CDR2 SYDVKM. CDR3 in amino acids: CASSLVTAGNEKLFF. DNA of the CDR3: TGTGCCAGCAGTTTGGTCACCGCCGGCAATGAAAAACTGTTTTTT.

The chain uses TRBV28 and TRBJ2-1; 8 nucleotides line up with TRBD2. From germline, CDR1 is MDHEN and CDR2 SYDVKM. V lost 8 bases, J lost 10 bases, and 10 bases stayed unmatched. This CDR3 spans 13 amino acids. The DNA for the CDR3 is TGTGCCAGCCGGCAAGCGGGAGTCCGGGAGCAGTTCTTC. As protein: CASRQAGVREQFF.